This T cell receptor beta chain was recorded in a study of blood T cell repertoires in COVID-19. The authors' processing: Counts of nucleated cells, estimated from reference gene primer amplification, were obtained. Sequenced by immunoSEQ multiplex PCR; TCRdb stores in-frame clones only, minus some. V, J and clone size were drawn from that table, and D and trimming were deduced from the DNA. Altogether approximately 210,000 clones are present, 82% being singletons, with the ten largest covering 9.5% to 15%. The material sequenced was peripheral blood. The clonotype originates from a woman between 40 and 55 years old with acute or convalescent COVID-19.

CDR3 sequence: CASRTQGAGGYTF. The CDR3 coding sequence is TGTGCCAGCAGGACCCAGGGTGCTGGAGGCTACACCTTC. This chain uses TRBV2 with TRBJ1-2; D possibly corresponds to TRBD1 (5 bases). Germline V gene data show CDR1 as SNHLY and CDR2 as FYNNEI. The CDR3 totals 13 residues. V lost 6 bases and J lost 8, with 16 bases in between. The full variable domain, in which reference TRBV2 and TRBJ1-2 provide the parts outside the CDR3, is EPEVTQTPSHQVTQMGQEVILRCVPISNHLYFYWYRQILGQKVEFLVSFYNNEISEKSEIFDDQFSVERPDGSNFTLKIRSTKLEDSAMYFCASRTQGAGGYTFGSGTRLTVV.